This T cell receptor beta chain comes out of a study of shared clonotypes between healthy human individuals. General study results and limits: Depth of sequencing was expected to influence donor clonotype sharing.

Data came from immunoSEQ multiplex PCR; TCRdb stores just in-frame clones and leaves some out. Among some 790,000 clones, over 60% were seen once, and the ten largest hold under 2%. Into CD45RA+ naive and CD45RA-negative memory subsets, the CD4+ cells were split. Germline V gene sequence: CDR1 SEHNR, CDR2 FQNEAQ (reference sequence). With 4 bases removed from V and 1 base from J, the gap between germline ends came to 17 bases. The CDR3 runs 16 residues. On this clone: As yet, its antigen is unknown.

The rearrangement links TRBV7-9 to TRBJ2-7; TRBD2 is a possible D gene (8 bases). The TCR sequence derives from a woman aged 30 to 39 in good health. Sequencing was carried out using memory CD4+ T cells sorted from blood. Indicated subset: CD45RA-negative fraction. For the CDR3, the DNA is TGTGCCAGCAGCTACGGGAGGGGGCGCAGGTCCTACGAGCAGTACTTC. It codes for CASSYGRGRRSYEQYF.